Each of the 11 T cell receptor beta chains below was sequenced from the same sample in a study of beta chain features in type 1 diabetes. Every bit of the isolated RNA underwent reverse transcription, so sequencing read expressed TCRB transcripts. The method was immunoSEQ multiplex PCR; TCRdb's version includes in-frame clones alone and lacks a portion of them. The sample has around 14,000 clones; about 66% are singletons. For these TCRs, the target antigens are not known. Notes on the study in general: Moderate yet significant TCRB CDR3 shortening was seen in Type 1 diabetes patients in all four CD4+ subsets.

The sample comprised stem cell memory CD4+ T cells from blood. The source of these receptors is a woman between 18 and 30 years old with type 1 diabetes.

The rearrangement uses TRBV28 and TRBJ2-1; TRBD2 is a possible D gene (6 bases). V was clipped by 6 bases and J by 7 bases, with 13 bases between them. Germline-derived CDR1 and CDR2 are MDHEN and SYDVKM. The CDR3 length is 13 residues. The DNA of the CDR3 is TGTGCCAGCAGCCGACTAGTCTCGAATGAGCAGTTCTTC. This codes for CASSRLVSNEQFF. The entire variable domain, with the rest obtained from reference TRBV28 and TRBJ2-1, is as follows: DVKVTQSSRYLVKRTGEKVFLECVQDMDHENMFWYRQDPGLGLRLIYFSYDVKMKEKGDIPEGYSVSREKKERFSLILESASTNQTSMYLCASSRLVSNEQFFGPGTRLTVL.

The J gene is TRBJ2-1, the V gene TRBV11-3; 7 bases line up with TRBD1. Germline lookup yields CDR1 SGHNT and CDR2 YENEEA. The CDR3 consists of 12 residues. V lost 5 bases, J lost 8 bases, and 3 bases stayed unmatched. In DNA, the CDR3 is TGTGCCAGCAGCCCCCAGGGGGATGAGCAGTTCTTC. Its protein product is CASSPQGDEQFF.

The rearrangement uses TRBV6-5 and TRBJ2-7; unclear D gene. CDR1 is MNHEY, CDR2 SVGAGI, per germline. CDR3 length: 14 amino acids. V lost 4 bases to trimming and J lost 3 bases, with 13 bases between them. The CDR3 DNA sequence: TGTGCCAGCAGTTCTCCTCACGACAACTACGAGCAGTACTTC. Protein: CASSSPHDNYEQYF.

In its sample, this clone was seen once. This CDR3 reads CASSLGTQSGEQYF. CDR3 DNA: TGCGCCAGCAGCCTCGGGACACAGTCGGGCGAGCAGTACTTC. The chain uses TRBV4-1 and TRBJ2-7; possible D gene TRBD1, 6 bases. The CDR3 is made up of 14 amino acids. The germline V gene encodes CDR1 MGHRA and CDR2 YSYEKL. V was shortened by 4 bases and J by 6 bases, with 16 bases between the two germline ends.

J is TRBJ2-5 and V is TRBV7-8, with 11 bases identical to TRBD2. The CDR3 has 15 residues. Trimming took 5 bases from V and 4 from J; bases not matched to a gene: 6. Germline V gene data show CDR1 as SGHVS and CDR2 as FQNEAQ. CDR3 protein: CASSRSGRAPETQYF. CDR3 nucleotide sequence: TGTGCCAGCAGCCGTAGCGGGAGGGCCCCAGAGACCCAGTACTTC.

The chain links TRBV19 to TRBJ1-4, with 7 positions matching TRBD1. V was clipped by 3 bases and J by 10 bases; unmatched bases: 2. From germline, CDR1 is LNHDA and CDR2 SQIVND (reference sequence). The CDR3 is 12 residues long. CDR3 nucleotides: TGTGCCAGTAGTATCCAGGGGGGAAAACTGTTTTTT. Amino acid sequence: CASSIQGGKLFF.

The V gene is TRBV5-4, the J gene TRBJ2-2; D unclear. Trimming pared 0 bases from V and 7 bases from J, leaving 4 bases between. Germline lookup yields CDR1 SGHNT and CDR2 YYREEE (reference sequence). CDR3 length: 12 residues. CDR3 region: CASSLDSGELFF. CDR3 DNA: TGTGCCAGCAGCTTGGACAGCGGGGAGCTGTTTTTT.

This clone was seen more than once but under ten times. The J gene is TRBJ1-6, the V gene TRBV18; 9 nucleotides agree with TRBD1. The CDR3 is 14 amino acids. With V trimmed by 3 bases and J by 9 bases, 3 bases remained unmatched. The germline V gene has CDR1 KGHSH and CDR2 LQKENI. CDR3 region: CASSPGQGGSPLHF. CDR3 bases: TGTGCCAGCTCACCGGGACAGGGAGGTTCACCCCTCCACTTT.

The sample holds one count of this clone. The chain is built from TRBV2 and TRBJ2-3; 10 bases line up with TRBD1. There are 14 residues in the CDR3. Germline CDR1 SNHLY, CDR2 FYNNEI. V lost 7 bases to trimming and J lost 6 bases; unmatched junction nucleotides: 7. This CDR3 reads CASKKRTGGDTQYF. The DNA of the CDR3 is TGTGCCAGCAAGAAGAGGACAGGGGGGGATACGCAGTATTTT.

The J gene is TRBJ2-5, the V gene TRBV7-9; tentatively, D is TRBD1 (5 bases). The CDR3 spans 13 residues. Germline-derived CDR1 and CDR2 are SEHNR and FQNEAQ (reference sequence). The V end lost 5 bases, the J end lost 3 bases, and 10 bases lay between the germline ends. CDR3 sequence (DNA): TGTGCCAGCAGCCCACAGGTGAAAGAGACCCAGTACTTC. Amino acid sequence: CASSPQVKETQYF.

The chain employs TRBV23-1 and TRBJ2-4; possibly TRBD1 for D (5 bases). TRBV23-1 is identified as an open reading frame with a role that is uncertain. The CDR3 runs to 13 residues. V lost 9 bases and J 5 bases, leaving 14 bases between the germline ends. In DNA form, the CDR3 reads TGCGCCAGGTGGCCAGGGTTTGAAAACATTCAGTACTTC. Translating it yields CARWPGFENIQYF.